These 8 T cell receptor beta chains came from one sample sequenced in a study of blood T cell repertoires in COVID-19. Clones were read by immunoSEQ multiplex PCR, and TCRdb kept only the in-frame ones, dropping some. Here the sample spans fewer than 250,000 clones, 70% to 85% being singletons. The material sequenced was PBMCs or T cells enriched from blood (not recorded which). These receptors came from a man aged 60 to 69 who had recovered from COVID-19.

The rearrangement joins TRBV6-5 to TRBJ2-2; maybe TRBD2 (7 bases). The V end lost 6 bases, the J end lost 3 bases, and 14 bases lay between the germline ends. CDR1 MNHEY and CDR2 SVGAGI come from the germline V gene. This CDR3 region has 15 residues. CDR3 sequence (DNA): TGTGCCAGCAGGCAGGGGACTATGTACACCGGGGAGCTGTTTTTT. This gives the protein CASRQGTMYTGELFF.

This rearrangement joins TRBV24-1 to TRBJ1-2, with no clear D. Per germline, CDR1 KGHDR and CDR2 SFDVKD. Trimming removed 0 bases from V and 8 bases from J, with 9 bases in between. The CDR3 is 13 residues long. DNA of the CDR3: TGTGCCACCAGTGATTTGCACTCGGAGGGCTACACCTTC. Translated, it gives CATSDLHSEGYTF.

The gene calls are TRBV6-5 and TRBJ1-5; D is perhaps TRBD1 (6 bases). V lost 7 bases, J lost 4 bases, and 8 bases lay in between. The CDR3 has 12 residues. The germline V gene encodes CDR1 MNHEY and CDR2 SVGAGI. CDR3 amino acids: CASNDRNQPQHF. In nucleotides, the CDR3 is TGTGCCAGCAACGACAGGAATCAGCCCCAGCATTTT.

The rearrangement uses TRBV5-1 and TRBJ2-2; TRBD1 might be the D (6 bases). The V end lost 1 base, the J end lost 6 bases, and 16 bases lay between the germline ends. The germline V gene encodes CDR1 SGHRS and CDR2 YFSETQ. The CDR3 covers 16 residues. The CDR3 DNA reads as TGCGCCAGCAGCTTGTGGGGGCGCTCGGACGCCGGGGAGCTGTTTTTT. It codes for CASSLWGRSDAGELFF.

V usage is TRBV7-8 and J usage is TRBJ2-1; 13 bases map to TRBD2. Trimming removed 4 bases from V and 3 bases from J; junction bases left unmatched: 3. Germline CDR1 is SGHVS and CDR2 is FQNEAQ. CDR3 size: 16 residues. The CDR3 protein is CASSSTSGGHYNEQFF. Here the CDR3 DNA reads TGTGCCAGCAGCTCGACTAGCGGGGGGCACTACAATGAGCAGTTCTTC.

V is TRBV11-3 and J is TRBJ1-1; 8 bases match TRBD1. Germline CDR1 reads SGHNT; CDR2 reads YENEEA. Unmatched junction bases numbered 6, after V lost 5 bases and J lost 1 base. CDR3 length: 15 residues. CDR3 nucleotide sequence: TGTGCCAGCAGCCCCGGACAGGGATCGAACACTGAAGCTTTCTTT. Protein product: CASSPGQGSNTEAFF. Filled out from reference TRBV11-3 and TRBJ1-1, the complete variable domain reads EAGVVQSPRYKIIEKKQPVAFWCNPISGHNTLYWYLQNLGQGPELLIRYENEEAVDDSQLPKDRFSAERLKGVDSTLKIQPAELGDSAVYLCASSPGQGSNTEAFFGQGTRLTVV.

This sequence joins TRBV14 and TRBJ2-6, with D possibly being TRBD1 (5 bases). Germline lookup yields CDR1 SGHDN and CDR2 FVKESK. This CDR3 comprises 17 residues. Between the trimmed V and J ends, which lost 1 base and 3 bases, there was a span of 13 bases. CDR3 residues: CASSQVQGNIGANVLTF. In nucleotides, the CDR3 is TGTGCCAGCAGCCAAGTTCAGGGCAACATTGGGGCCAACGTCCTGACTTTC.

The rearrangement joins TRBV2 to TRBJ1-3; 8 bases are shared with TRBD1. Germline V gene lookup returns CDR1 SNHLY and CDR2 FYNNEI. V lost 4 bases to trimming and J lost 4 bases; unmatched junction nucleotides: 0. The CDR3 extends over 13 amino acids. In DNA form, the CDR3 reads TGTGCCAGCAGTGGGGACAGGGGAAACACCATATATTTT. Translating gives CASSGDRGNTIYF. Combining the CDR3 with reference TRBV2 and TRBJ1-3 gives the whole variable domain EPEVTQTPSHQVTQMGQEVILRCVPISNHLYFYWYRQILGQKVEFLVSFYNNEISEKSEIFDDQFSVERPDGSNFTLKIRSTKLEDSAMYFCASSGDRGNTIYFGEGSWLTVV.